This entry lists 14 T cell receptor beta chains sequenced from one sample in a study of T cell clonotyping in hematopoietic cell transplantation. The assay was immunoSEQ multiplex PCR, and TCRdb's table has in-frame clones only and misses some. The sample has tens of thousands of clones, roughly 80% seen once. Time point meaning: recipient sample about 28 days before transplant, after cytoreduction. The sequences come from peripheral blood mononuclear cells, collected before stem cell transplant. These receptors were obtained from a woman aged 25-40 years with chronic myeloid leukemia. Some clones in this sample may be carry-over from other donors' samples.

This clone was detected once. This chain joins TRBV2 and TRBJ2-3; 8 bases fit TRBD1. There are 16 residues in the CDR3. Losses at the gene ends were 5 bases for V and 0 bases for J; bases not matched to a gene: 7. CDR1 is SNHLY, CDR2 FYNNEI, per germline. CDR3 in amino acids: CASSQGAGRSTDTQYF. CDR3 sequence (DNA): TGTGCCAGCAGTCAGGGGGCCGGACGTAGCACAGATACGCAGTATTTT.

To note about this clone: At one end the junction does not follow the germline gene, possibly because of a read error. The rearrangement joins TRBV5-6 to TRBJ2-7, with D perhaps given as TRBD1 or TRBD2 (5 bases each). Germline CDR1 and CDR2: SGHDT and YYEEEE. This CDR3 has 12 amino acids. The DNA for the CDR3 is TGTGCCAGCAGCTTGGCGCGGGCCAAACAGGTTTTC. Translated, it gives CASSLARAKQVF.

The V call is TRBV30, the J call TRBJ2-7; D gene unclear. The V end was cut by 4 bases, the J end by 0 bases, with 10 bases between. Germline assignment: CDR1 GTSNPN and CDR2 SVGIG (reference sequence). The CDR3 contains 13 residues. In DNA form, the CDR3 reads TGTGCCTGGATAAACCCCTTCTCCTACGAGCAGTACTTC. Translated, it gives CAWINPFSYEQYF.

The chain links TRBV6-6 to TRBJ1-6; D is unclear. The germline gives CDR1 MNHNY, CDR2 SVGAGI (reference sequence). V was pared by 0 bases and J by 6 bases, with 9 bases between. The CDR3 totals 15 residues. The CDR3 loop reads CASSYSADGNSPLHF. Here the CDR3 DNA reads TGTGCCAGCAGTTACTCAGCGGACGGTAATTCACCCCTCCACTTT.

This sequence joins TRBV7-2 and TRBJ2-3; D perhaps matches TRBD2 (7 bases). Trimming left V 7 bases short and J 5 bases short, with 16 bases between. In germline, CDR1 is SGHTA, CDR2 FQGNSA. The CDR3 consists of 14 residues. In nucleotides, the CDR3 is TGTGCCAGCACCCGGGGGGCCTACGGAGATACGCAGTATTTT. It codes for CASTRGAYGDTQYF. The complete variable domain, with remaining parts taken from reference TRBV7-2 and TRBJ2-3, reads GAGVSQSPSNKVTEKGKDVELRCDPISGHTALYWYRQSLGQGLEFLIYFQGNSAPDKSGLPSDRFSAERTGGSVSTLTIQRTQQEDSAVYLCASTRGAYGDTQYFGPGTRLTVL.

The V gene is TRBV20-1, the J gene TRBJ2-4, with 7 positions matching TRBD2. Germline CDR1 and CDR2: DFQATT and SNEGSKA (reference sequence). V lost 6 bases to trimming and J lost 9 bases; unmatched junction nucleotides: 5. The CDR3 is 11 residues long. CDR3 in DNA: TGCAGTGCGGCACTAGCGTTCATTCAGTACTTC. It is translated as CSAALAFIQYF.

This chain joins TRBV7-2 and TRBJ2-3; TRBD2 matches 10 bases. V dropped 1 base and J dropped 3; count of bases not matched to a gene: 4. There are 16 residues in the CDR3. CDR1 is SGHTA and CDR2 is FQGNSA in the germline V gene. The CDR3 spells CASSLDQAGGTDTQYF. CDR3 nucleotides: TGTGCCAGCAGCTTAGACCAAGCGGGGGGGACAGATACGCAGTATTTT. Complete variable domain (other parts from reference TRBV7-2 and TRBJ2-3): GAGVSQSPSNKVTEKGKDVELRCDPISGHTALYWYRQSLGQGLEFLIYFQGNSAPDKSGLPSDRFSAERTGGSVSTLTIQRTQQEDSAVYLCASSLDQAGGTDTQYFGPGTRLTVL.

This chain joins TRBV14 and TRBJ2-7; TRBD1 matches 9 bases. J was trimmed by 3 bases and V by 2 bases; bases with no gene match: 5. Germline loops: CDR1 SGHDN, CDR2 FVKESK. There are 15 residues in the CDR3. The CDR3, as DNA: TGTGCCAGCAGCCAACCGGGACAGGGACTCTACGAGCAGTACTTC. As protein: CASSQPGQGLYEQYF.

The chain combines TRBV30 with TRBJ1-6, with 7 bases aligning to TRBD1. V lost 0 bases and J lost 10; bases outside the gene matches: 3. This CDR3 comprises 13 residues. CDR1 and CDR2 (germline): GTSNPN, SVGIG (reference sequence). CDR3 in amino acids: CAWSVGGQSPLHF. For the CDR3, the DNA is TGTGCCTGGAGTGTAGGGGGCCAATCACCCCTCCACTTT.

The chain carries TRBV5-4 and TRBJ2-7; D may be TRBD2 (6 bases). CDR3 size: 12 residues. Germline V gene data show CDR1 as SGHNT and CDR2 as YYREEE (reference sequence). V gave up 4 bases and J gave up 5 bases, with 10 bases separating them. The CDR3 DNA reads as TGTGCCAGCAGCACGTGGGGGGACGAGCAGTACTTC. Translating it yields CASSTWGDEQYF.

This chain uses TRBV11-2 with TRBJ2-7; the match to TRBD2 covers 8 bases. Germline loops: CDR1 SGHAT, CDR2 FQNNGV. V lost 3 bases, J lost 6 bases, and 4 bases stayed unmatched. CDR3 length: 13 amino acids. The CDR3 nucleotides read TGTGCCAGCAGCTTCGGAGCGGGGGTCGAGCAGTACGTC. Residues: CASSFGAGVEQYV.

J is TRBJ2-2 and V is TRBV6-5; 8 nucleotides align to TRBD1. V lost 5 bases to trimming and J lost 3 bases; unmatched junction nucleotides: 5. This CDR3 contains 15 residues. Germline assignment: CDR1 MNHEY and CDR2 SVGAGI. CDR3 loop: CASSTRDRYTGELFF. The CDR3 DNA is TGTGCCAGCAGTACCCGGGACAGGTACACCGGGGAGCTGTTTTTT.

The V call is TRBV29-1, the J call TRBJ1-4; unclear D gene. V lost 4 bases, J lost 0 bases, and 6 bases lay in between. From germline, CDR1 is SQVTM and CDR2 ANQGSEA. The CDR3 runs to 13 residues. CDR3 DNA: TGCAGCGTTGCCGGAACAACTAATGAAAAACTGTTTTTT. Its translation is CSVAGTTNEKLFF.

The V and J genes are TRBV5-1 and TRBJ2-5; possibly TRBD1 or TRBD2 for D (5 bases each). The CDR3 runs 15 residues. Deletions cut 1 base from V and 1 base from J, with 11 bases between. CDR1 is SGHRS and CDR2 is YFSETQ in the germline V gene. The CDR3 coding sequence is TGCGCCAGCAGCTTGATGGCAGGGACCCAAGAGACCCAGTACTTC. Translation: CASSLMAGTQETQYF.